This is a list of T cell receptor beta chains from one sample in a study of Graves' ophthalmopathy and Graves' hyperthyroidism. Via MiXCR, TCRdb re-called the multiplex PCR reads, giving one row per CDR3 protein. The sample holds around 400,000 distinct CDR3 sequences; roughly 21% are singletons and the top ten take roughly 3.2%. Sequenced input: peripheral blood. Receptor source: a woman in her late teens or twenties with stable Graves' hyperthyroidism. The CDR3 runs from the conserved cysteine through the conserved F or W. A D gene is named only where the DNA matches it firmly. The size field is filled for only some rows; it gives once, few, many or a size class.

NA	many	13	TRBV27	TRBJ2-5	CASSPNQGETQYF	TGTGCCAGCAGTCCCAATCAAGGAGAGACCCAGTACTTC
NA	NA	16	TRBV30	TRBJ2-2	CAWSVRLQLNTGELFF	TGTGCCTGGAGTGTACGCCTACAGCTGAACACCGGGGAGCTGTTTTTT
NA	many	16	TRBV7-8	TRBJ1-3	CASSYGPGFSGNTIYF	TGTGCCAGCAGCTATGGCCCTGGTTTCTCTGGAAACACCATATATTTT
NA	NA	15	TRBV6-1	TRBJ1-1	CASSRNAWGNAEAFF	TGTGCCAGCAGTCGAAACGCATGGGGGAACGCTGAAGCTTTCTTT
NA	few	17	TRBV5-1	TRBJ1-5	CASSSGLGPGGNQPQHF	TGCGCCAGCAGCTCCGGTTTGGGGCCGGGAGGCAATCAGCCCCAGCATTTT
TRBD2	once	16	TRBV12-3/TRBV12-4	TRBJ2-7	CASRRARGTSTYEQYF	TGTGCCAGCAGGCGTGCAAGAGGGACTAGCACCTACGAGCAGTACTTC
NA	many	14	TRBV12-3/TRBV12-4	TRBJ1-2	CASSLSGAGYGYTF	TGTGCCAGCAGTTTGTCTGGGGCTGGTTATGGCTACACCTTC
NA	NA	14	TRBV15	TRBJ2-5	CATSPPGEQETQYF	TGTGCCACCAGCCCTCCAGGCGAGCAAGAGACCCAGTACTTC
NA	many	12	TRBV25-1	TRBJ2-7	CASSDNRAEQYF	TGTGCCAGCAGTGATAACAGGGCGGAGCAGTACTTC
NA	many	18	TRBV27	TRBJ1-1	CASSFVRKWGALNTEAFF	TGTGCCAGCAGTTTTGTTAGGAAGTGGGGGGCCTTGAACACTGAAGCTTTCTTT
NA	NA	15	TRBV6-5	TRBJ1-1	CASSYWGGGDTEAFF	TGTGCCAGCAGTTACTGGGGCGGCGGTGACACTGAAGCTTTCTTT
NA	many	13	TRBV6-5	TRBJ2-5	CASSNLGRETQYF	TGTGCCAGCAGTAACCTCGGGAGAGAGACCCAGTACTTC
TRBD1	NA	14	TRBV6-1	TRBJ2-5	CASSPGQGGDTQYF	TGTGCCAGCAGTCCGGGACAGGGCGGAGATACCCAGTACTTC
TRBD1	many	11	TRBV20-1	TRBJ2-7	CSGTGGGNEYF	TGCAGTGGAACAGGGGGCGGGAATGAGTACTTC
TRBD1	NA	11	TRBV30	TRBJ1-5	CAWSAGGPQHF	TGTGCCTGGAGCGCAGGGGGGCCCCAGCATTTT
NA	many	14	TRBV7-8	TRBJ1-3	CASRLGVVGNTIYF	TGTGCCAGCAGACTAGGGGTGGTTGGAAACACCATATATTTT
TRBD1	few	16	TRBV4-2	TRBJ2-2	CASSQQGAMNTGELFF	TGTGCCAGCAGCCAACAGGGGGCAATGAACACCGGGGAGCTGTTTTTT
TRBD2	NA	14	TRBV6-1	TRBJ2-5	CASMGLAGQETQYF	TGTGCCAGCATGGGACTAGCGGGTCAAGAGACCCAGTACTTC
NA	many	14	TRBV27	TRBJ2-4	CASSPAGRKNIQYF	TGTGCCAGCAGTCCGGCCGGACGGAAAAACATTCAGTACTTC
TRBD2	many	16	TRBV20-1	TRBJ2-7	CSARQTGGAIGYEQYF	TGCAGTGCTAGACAGACGGGGGGGGCCATAGGCTACGAGCAGTACTTC
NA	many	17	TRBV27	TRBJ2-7	CASTLEGLDHPGYEQYF	TGTGCCAGCACCCTGGAGGGGCTAGACCACCCGGGCTACGAGCAGTACTTC
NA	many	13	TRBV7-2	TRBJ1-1	CASSFFRNTEAFF	TGTGCCAGCAGCTTTTTTAGGAACACTGAAGCTTTCTTT
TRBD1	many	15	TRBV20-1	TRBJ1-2	CSARGTGIANYGYTF	TGCAGTGCTAGGGGGACAGGGATAGCTAACTATGGCTACACCTTC
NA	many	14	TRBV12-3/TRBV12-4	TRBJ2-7	CASSLTLTSYEQYF	TGTGCCAGCAGTTTGACTCTCACCTCCTACGAGCAGTACTTC
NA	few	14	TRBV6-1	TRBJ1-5	CARLPGRRNQPQHF	TGTGCCCGCCTCCCGGGACGGCGAAATCAGCCCCAGCATTTT
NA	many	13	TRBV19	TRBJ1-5	CASSITGYQPQHF	TGTGCCAGTAGTATTACAGGGTACCAGCCCCAGCATTTT
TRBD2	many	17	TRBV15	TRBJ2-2	CATSRGLAGVPPGELFF	TGTGCCACCAGCAGGGGACTAGCGGGAGTTCCCCCCGGGGAGCTGTTTTTT
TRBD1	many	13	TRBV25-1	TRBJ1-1	CASRRQGVTEAFF	TGTGCCAGCAGGAGACAGGGGGTCACTGAAGCTTTCTTT
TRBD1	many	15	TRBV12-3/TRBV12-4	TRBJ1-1	CASRPGQGTNTEAFF	TGTGCCAGCAGGCCGGGACAGGGGACGAACACTGAAGCTTTCTTT
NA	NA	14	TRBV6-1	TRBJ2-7	CAINEQGGFNEQYF	TGTGCCATTAATGAGCAGGGGGGTTTCAACGAGCAGTACTTC
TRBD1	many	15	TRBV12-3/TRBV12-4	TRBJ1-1	CASSLIQGAITEAFF	TGTGCCAGCAGTTTAATTCAGGGGGCAATCACTGAAGCTTTCTTT
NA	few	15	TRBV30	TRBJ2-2	CAWSAEFVDTGELFF	TGTGCCTGGAGCGCTGAATTCGTGGACACCGGGGAGCTGTTTTTT
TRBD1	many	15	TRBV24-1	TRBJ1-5	CATSDDRGGGQPQHF	TGTGCCACCAGTGACGACAGGGGGGGAGGCCAGCCCCAGCATTTT
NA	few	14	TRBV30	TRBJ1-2	CAWRGPSGRNGYTF	TGTGCCTGGAGAGGACCTTCCGGACGGAATGGCTACACCTTC
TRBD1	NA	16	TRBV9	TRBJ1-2	CASTRDPGGQDYGYTF	TGTGCCAGCACCCGGGACCCAGGGGGCCAGGACTATGGCTACACCTTC
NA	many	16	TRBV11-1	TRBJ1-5	CASRARNRVGNQPQHF	TGTGCCAGCAGGGCTAGAAACAGGGTCGGTAATCAGCCCCAGCATTTT
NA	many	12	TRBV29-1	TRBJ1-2	CSVVRVLYGYTF	TGCAGCGTTGTCAGGGTATTGTATGGCTACACCTTC
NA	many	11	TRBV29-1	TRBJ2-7	CSVAEAYEQYF	TGCAGCGTTGCTGAAGCCTACGAGCAGTACTTC
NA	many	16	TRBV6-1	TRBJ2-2	CASQDARGANTGELFF	TGTGCCAGCCAGGACGCTCGAGGGGCAAACACCGGGGAGCTGTTTTTT
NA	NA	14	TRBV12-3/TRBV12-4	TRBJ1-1	CASTPSLGGTEAFF	TGTGCCAGCACCCCAAGTCTGGGCGGGACTGAAGCTTTCTTT
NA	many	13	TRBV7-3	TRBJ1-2	CASSDGFDYGYTF	TGTGCCAGCAGCGATGGGTTCGACTATGGCTACACCTTC
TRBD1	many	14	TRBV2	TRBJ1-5	CASSLTGRNQPQHF	TGTGCCAGCAGTTTGACAGGGCGCAATCAGCCCCAGCATTTT
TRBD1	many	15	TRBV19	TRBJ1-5	CASSISRGSNQPQHF	TGTGCCAGTAGTATCAGCAGGGGGAGCAATCAGCCCCAGCATTTT
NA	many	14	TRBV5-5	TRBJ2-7	CASSFTFGVSEQYF	TGTGCCAGCAGCTTCACTTTTGGCGTATCCGAGCAGTACTTC
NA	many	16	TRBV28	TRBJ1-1	CASSFFRHSGETEAFF	TGTGCCAGCAGTTTTTTCCGTCACTCGGGAGAAACTGAAGCTTTCTTT
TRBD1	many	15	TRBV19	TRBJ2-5	CASSIADRPQETQYF	TGTGCCAGTAGTATAGCGGACAGGCCACAAGAGACCCAGTACTTC